This T cell receptor (beta chain) was found in a study of blood T cell repertoires in COVID-19. The wider study: From the United States, Italy and Spain came samples of acute and convalescent COVID-19. The cDNA or gDNA used as material had been derived from T cells, B-cell-depleted T cells, or PBMCs.

Original data processing: Scientists estimated how many nucleated cells there were by amplifying reference gene primers. The repertoire was sequenced with immunoSEQ multiplex PCR; TCRdb's copy has only in-frame clones and lacks some. That table gives V, J and clone size, and the DNA gave D and trimming. The sample includes approximately 260,000 clones, 70% to 90% of them seen just once. The length of the CDR3 is 13 residues. Germline V gene data show CDR1 as SGHRS and CDR2 as YFSETQ. V was pared by 1 base and J by 7 bases, with 11 bases between. The origin of this receptor is a woman in her 70s with acute or convalescent COVID-19. The sample comprised peripheral blood. The chain couples TRBV5-1 to TRBJ1-2, with D possibly being TRBD1 (5 bases). The CDR3 DNA reads as TGCGCCAGCAGCTTGACGGGGGAGGGTGGCTACACCTTC. It encodes CASSLTGEGGYTF.